This TCR beta chain was identified during a study of PD-1 blockade in classical Hodgkin lymphoma. Overall study results and limits: Nivolumab initiation under 1 year post-ASCT meant exclusion. Baseline TCR diversity was reportedly lower in newly diagnosed patients than healthy donors. Complete responders' diversity at baseline resembled that of newly diagnosed patients.

The data were produced by immunoSEQ multiplex PCR, yet TCRdb's version contains in-frame clones alone and is incomplete. The sample has about 14,000 clones, roughly 80% seen once. Per germline, CDR1 SGHVS and CDR2 FQNEAQ. The CDR3 loop spans 16 amino acids. V lost 6 bases and J 3 bases, leaving 18 bases between the germline ends. With respect to this clone: Antigen specificity is unknown.

Time point defined: cycle 4 day 1 (C4D1), after more than 5 weeks of nivolumab. There was relapse after autologous stem cell transplantation in every patient, and there was variation in brentuximab vedotin exposure. Patients' outcomes at their best amounted to complete response, partial response or progressive disease. The chain carries TRBV7-8 and TRBJ2-1; the D gene could be TRBD1 or TRBD2 (6 bases each). Sequences were derived from peripheral blood mononuclear cells (PBMCs), sampled before the fourth cycle of nivolumab. This TCR was sampled from a human donor with classical Hodgkin lymphoma. For the CDR3, the DNA is TGTGCCAGCAGATTAACATTCGGGGGCCGCTACAATGAGCAGTTCTTC. Its protein product is CASRLTFGGRYNEQFF.